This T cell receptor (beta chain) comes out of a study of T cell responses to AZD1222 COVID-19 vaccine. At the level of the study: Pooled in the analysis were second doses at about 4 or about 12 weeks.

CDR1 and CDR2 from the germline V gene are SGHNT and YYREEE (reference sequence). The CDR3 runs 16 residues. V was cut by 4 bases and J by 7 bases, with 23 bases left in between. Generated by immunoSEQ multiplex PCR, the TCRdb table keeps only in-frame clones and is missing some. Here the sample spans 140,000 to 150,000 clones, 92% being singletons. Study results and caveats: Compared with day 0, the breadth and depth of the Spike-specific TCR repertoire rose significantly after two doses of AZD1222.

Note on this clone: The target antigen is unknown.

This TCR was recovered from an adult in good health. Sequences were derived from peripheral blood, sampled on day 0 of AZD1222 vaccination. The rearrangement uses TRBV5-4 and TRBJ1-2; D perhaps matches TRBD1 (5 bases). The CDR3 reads CASSRVGGVPIGGYTF. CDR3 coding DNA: TGTGCCAGCAGCCGAGTCGGGGGGGTCCCTATTGGTGGCTACACCTTC.